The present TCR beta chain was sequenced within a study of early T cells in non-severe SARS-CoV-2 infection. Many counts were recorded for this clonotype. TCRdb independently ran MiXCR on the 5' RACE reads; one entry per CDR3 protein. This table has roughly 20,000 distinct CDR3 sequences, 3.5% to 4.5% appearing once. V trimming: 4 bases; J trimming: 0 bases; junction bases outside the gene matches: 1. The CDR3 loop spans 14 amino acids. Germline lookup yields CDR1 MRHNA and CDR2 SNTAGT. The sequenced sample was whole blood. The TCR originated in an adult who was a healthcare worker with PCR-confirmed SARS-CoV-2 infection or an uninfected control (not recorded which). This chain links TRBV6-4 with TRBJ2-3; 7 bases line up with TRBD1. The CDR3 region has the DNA TGTGCCAGCAGTGCAGGGGGTAGCACAGATACGCAGTATTTT. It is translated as CASSAGGSTDTQYF.